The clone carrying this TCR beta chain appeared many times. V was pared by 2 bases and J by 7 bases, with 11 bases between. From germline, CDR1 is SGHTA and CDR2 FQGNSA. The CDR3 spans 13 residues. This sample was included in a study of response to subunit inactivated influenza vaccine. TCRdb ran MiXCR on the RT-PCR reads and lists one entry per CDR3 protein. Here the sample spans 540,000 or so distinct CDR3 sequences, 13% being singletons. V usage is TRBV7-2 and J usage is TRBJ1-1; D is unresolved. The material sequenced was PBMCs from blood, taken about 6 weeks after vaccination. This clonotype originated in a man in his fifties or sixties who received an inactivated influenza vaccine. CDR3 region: CASSLNPEGEAFF. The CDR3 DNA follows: TGTGCCAGCAGCTTAAATCCGGAGGGTGAAGCTTTCTTT.